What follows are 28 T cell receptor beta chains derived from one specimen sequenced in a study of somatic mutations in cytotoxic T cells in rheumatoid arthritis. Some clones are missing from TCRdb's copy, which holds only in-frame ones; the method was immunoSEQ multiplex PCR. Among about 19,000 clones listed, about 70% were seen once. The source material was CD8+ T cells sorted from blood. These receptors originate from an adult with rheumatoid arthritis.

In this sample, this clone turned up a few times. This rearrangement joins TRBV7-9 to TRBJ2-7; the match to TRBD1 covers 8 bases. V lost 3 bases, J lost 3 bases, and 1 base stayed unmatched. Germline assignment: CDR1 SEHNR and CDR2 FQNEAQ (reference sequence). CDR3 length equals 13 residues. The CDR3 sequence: CASSFDRGYEQYF. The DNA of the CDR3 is TGTGCCAGCAGCTTCGACAGGGGCTACGAGCAGTACTTC.

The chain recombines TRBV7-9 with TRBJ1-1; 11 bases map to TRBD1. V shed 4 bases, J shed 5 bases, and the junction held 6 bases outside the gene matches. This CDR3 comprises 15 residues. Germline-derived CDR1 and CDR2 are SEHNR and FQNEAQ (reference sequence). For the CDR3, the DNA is TGTGCCAGCAGCTCCGGACAGGGGGCGCGGACTGAAGCTTTCTTT. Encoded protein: CASSSGQGARTEAFF.

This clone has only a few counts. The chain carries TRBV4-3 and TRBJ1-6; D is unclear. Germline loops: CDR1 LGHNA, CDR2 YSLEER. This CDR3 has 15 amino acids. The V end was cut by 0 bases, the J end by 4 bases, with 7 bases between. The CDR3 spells CASSQDTGYNSPLHF. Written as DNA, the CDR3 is TGCGCCAGCAGCCAAGATACGGGGTATAATTCACCCCTCCACTTT.

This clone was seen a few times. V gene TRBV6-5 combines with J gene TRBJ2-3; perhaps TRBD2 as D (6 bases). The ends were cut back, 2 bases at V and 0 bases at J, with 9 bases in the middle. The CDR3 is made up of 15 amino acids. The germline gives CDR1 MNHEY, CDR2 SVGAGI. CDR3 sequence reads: CASSYEGTSTDTQYF. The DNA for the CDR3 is TGTGCCAGCAGTTACGAAGGGACTAGCACAGATACGCAGTATTTT.

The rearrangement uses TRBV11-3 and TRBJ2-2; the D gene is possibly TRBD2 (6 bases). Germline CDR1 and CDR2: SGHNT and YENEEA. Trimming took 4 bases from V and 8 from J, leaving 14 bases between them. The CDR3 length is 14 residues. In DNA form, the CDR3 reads TGTGCCAGCAGCTACTCCGGGAGCGTGGGGGAGCTGTTTTTT. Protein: CASSYSGSVGELFF.

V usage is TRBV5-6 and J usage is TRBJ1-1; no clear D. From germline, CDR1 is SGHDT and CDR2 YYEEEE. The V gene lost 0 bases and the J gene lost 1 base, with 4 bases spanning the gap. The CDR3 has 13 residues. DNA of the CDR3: TGTGCCAGCAGCTTGGGGACGAACACTGAAGCTTTCTTT. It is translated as CASSLGTNTEAFF.

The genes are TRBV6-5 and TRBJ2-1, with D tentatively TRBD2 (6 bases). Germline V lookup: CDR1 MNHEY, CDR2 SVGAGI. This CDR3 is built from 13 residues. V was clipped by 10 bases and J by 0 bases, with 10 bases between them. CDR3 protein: CATRGSSYNEQFF. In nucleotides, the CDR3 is TGTGCCACCCGGGGGAGCTCCTACAATGAGCAGTTCTTC.

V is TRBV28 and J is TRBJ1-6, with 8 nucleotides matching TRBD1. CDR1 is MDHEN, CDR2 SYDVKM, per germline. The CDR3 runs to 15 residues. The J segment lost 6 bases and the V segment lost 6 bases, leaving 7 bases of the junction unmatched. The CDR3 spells CASSYRTGFNSPLHF. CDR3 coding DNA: TGTGCCAGCAGCTATAGGACAGGGTTTAATTCACCCCTCCACTTT.

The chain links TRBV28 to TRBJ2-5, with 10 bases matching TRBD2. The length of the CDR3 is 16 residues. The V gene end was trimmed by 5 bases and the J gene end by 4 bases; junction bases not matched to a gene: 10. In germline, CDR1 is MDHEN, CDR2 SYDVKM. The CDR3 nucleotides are TGTGCCAGCAGTCTTAGCGGGGGGCCCCTAGGAGAGACCCAGTACTTC. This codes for CASSLSGGPLGETQYF.

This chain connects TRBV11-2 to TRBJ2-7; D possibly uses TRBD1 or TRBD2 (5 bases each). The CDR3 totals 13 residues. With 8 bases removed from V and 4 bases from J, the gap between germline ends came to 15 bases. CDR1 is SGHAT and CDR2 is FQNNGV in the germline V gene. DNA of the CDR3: TGTGCCAGCTCCGGGACGGACCCTTACGAGCAGTACTTC. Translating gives CASSGTDPYEQYF.

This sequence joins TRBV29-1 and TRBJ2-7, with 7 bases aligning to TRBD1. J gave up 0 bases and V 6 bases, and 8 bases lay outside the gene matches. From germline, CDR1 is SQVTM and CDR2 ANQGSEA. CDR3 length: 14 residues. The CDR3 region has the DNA TGCAGCGTATTAGACAGGGACCTCTCCTACGAGCAGTACTTC. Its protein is CSVLDRDLSYEQYF.

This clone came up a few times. As DNA, the CDR3 is TGTGCCAGCAGCTTCTTAGCGGGGGGTCTGGATACGCAGTATTTT. Encoded protein: CASSFLAGGLDTQYF. The rearrangement joins TRBV7-6 to TRBJ2-3; 10 nucleotides agree with TRBD2. Germline V gene data show CDR1 as SGHVS and CDR2 as FNYEAQ. Trimming cost V 3 bases and J 6 bases; bases outside gene matches: 6. The CDR3 sequence is 15 residues long.

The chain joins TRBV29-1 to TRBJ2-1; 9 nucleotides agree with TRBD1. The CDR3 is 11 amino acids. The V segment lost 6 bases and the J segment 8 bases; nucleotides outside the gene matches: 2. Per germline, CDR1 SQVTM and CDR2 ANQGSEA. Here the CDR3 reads CSVDRGDEQFF. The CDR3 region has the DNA TGCAGCGTCGACAGGGGGGATGAGCAGTTCTTC.

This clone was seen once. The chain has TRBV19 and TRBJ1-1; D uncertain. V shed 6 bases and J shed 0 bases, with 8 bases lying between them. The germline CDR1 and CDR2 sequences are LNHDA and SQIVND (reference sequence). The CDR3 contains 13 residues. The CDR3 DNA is TGTGCCAGTAGCCGGGCAGTGAACACTGAAGCTTTCTTT. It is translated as CASSRAVNTEAFF.

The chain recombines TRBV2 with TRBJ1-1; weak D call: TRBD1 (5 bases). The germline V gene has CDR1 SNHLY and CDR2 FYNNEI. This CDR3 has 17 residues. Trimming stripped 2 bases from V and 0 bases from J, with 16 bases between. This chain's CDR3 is CASSESQGLLLNTEAFF. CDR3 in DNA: TGTGCCAGCAGTGAATCGCAGGGTTTACTATTGAACACTGAAGCTTTCTTT.

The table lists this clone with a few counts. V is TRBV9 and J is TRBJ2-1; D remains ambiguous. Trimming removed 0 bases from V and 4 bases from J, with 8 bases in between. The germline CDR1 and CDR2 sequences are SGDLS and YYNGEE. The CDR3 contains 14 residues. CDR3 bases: TGTGCCAGCAGCGTAGGGAACGGGTACAATGAGCAGTTCTTC. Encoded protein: CASSVGNGYNEQFF.

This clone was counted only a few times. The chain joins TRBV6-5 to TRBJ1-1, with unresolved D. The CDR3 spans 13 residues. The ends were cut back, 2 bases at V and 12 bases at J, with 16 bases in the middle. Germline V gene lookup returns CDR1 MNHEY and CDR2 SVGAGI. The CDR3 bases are TGTGCCAGCAGTTACGGAGGGAGCGGCAAGACTTTCTTT. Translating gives CASSYGGSGKTFF.

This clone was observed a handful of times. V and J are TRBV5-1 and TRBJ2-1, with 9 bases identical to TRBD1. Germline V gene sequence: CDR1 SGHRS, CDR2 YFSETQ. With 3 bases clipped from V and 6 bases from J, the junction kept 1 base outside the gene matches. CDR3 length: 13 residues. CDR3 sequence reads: CASSSTGGNEQFF. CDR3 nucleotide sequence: TGCGCCAGCAGCTCGACAGGGGGCAATGAGCAGTTCTTC.

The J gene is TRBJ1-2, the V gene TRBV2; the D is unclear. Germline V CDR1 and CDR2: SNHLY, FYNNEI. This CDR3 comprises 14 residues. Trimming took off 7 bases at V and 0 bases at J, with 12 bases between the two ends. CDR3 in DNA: TGTGCCAGCATGGAAGGCGTAGCTAACTATGGCTACACCTTC. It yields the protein CASMEGVANYGYTF.

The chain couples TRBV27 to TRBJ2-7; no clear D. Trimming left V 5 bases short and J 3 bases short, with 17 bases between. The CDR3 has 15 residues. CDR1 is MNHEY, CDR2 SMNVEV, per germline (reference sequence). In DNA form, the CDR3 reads TGTGCCAGCAGTCGACAATCGGAAGCCTACTACGAGCAGTACTTC. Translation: CASSRQSEAYYEQYF.

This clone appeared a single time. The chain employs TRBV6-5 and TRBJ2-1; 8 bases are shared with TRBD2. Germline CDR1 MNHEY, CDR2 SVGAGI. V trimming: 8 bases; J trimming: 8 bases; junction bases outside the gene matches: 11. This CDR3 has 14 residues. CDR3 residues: CASWPAGGVDEQFF. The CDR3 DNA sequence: TGTGCCAGCTGGCCGGCGGGGGGCGTCGATGAGCAGTTCTTC.

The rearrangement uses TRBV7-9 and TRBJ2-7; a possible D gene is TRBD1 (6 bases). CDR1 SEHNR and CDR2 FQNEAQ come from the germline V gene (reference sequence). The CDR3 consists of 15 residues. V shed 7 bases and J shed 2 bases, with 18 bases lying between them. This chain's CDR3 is CASNGQGLPPYEQYF. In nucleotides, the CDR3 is TGTGCCAGCAACGGGCAGGGGTTACCGCCCTACGAGCAGTACTTC.

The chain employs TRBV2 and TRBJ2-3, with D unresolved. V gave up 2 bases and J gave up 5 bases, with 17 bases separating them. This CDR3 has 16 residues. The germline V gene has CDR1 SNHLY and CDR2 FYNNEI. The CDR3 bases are TGTGCCAGCAGTGAACCCGACCAGTCAGATCTAGATACGCAGTATTTT. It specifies CASSEPDQSDLDTQYF. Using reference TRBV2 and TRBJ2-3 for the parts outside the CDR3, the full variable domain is EPEVTQTPSHQVTQMGQEVILRCVPISNHLYFYWYRQILGQKVEFLVSFYNNEISEKSEIFDDQFSVERPDGSNFTLKIRSTKLEDSAMYFCASSEPDQSDLDTQYFGPGTRLTVL.

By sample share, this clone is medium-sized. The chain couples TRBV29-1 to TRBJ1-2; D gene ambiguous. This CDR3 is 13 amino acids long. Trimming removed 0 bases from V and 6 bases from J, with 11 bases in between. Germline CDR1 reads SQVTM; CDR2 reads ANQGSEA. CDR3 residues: CSVEDLVHDGYTF. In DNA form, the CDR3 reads TGCAGCGTTGAAGATCTGGTTCACGATGGCTACACCTTC.

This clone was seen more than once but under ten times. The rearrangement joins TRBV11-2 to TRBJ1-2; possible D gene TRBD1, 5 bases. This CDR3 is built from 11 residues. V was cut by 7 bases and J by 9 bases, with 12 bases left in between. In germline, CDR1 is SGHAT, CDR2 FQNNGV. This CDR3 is CASNEGNRYTF. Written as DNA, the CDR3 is TGTGCCAGCAACGAGGGGAATCGCTACACCTTC.

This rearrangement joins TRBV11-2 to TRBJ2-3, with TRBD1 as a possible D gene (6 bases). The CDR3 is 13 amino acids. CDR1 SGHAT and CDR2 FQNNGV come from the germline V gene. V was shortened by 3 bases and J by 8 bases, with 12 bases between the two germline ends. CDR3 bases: TGTGCCAGCAGCTTGATCCAAGGGGGTACGCAGTATTTT. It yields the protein CASSLIQGGTQYF.

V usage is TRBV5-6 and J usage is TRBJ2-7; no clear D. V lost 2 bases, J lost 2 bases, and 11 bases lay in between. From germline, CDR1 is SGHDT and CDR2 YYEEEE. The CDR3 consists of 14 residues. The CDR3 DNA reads TGTGCCAGCAGCTTCTCAGGAGCCACCTACGAGCAGTACTTC. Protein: CASSFSGATYEQYF. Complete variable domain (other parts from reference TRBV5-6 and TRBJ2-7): DAGVTQSPTHLIKTRGQQVTLRCSPKSGHDTVSWYQQALGQGPQFIFQYYEEEERQRGNFPDRFSGHQFPNYSSELNVNALLLGDSALYLCASSFSGATYEQYFGPGTRLTVT.

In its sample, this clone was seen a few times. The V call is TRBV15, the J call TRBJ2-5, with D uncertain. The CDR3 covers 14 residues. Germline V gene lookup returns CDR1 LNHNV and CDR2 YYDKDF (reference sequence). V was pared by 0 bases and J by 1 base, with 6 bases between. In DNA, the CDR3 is TGTGCCACCAGCAGAGATGGCATCCAAGAGACCCAGTACTTC. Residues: CATSRDGIQETQYF.